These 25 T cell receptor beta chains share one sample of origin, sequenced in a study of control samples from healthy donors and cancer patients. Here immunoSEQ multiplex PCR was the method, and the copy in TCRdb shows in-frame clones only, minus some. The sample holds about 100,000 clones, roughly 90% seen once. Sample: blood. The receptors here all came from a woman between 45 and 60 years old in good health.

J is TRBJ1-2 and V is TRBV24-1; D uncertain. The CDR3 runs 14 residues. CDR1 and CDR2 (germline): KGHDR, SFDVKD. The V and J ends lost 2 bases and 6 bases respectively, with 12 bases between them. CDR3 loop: CATSDSRKVDGYTF. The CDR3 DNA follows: TGTGCCACCAGTGATTCACGGAAGGTGGATGGCTACACCTTC.

This CDR3 reads CASSQDVAGTEAFF. The CDR3 nucleotides are TGTGCCAGCAGCCAAGATGTGGCCGGAACTGAAGCTTTCTTT. The chain links TRBV3-1 (or the pseudogene TRBV3-2) to TRBJ1-1; D is unresolved. Germline loops: CDR1 LGHDT, CDR2 YNNKEL (reference sequence). Trimming took 0 bases from V and 5 from J, leaving 10 bases between them. The CDR3 totals 14 residues.

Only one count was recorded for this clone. The chain's CDR3 is CASSYSPGLNTGELFF. The CDR3 nucleotides read TGTGCCAGCAGTTACTCACCGGGCCTGAACACCGGGGAGCTGTTTTTT. This chain connects TRBV6-2 or TRBV6-3 to TRBJ2-2, with D uncertain. Deletions cut 0 bases from V and 1 base from J, with 9 bases between. The CDR3 is made up of 16 amino acids. Germline CDR1 reads MNHEY; CDR2 reads SVGEGT.

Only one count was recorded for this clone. The CDR3 DNA reads TGTGCCAGCAGTTTATCAACGAGGACAGGGACTTACTATGGCTACACCTTC. Its protein is CASSLSTRTGTYYGYTF. V and J are TRBV27 and TRBJ1-2; TRBD1 aligns across 8 bases. This CDR3 is 17 amino acids long. The V segment lost 0 bases and the J segment 3 bases; nucleotides outside the gene matches: 9. Germline CDR1 is MNHEY and CDR2 is SMNVEV (reference sequence).

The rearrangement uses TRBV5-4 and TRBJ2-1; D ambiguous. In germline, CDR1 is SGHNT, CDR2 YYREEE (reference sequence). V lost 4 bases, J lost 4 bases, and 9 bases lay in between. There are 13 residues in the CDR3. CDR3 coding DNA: TGTGCCAGCAGCCCCTCGTCGTACAATGAGCAGTTCTTC. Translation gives CASSPSSYNEQFF.

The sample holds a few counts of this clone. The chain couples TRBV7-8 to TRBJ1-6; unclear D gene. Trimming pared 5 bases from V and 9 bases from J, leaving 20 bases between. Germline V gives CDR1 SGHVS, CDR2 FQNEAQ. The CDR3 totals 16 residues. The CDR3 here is CASSIPVFSGRSPLHF. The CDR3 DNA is TGTGCCAGCAGCATCCCGGTTTTTTCTGGGCGTTCACCCCTCCACTTT.

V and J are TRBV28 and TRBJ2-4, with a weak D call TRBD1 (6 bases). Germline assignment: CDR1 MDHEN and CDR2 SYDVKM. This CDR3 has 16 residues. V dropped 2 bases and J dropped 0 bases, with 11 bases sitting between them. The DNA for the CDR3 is TGTGCCAGCAGTTTAAGGGGGAAACTAGCCAAAAACATTCAGTACTTC. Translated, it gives CASSLRGKLAKNIQYF.

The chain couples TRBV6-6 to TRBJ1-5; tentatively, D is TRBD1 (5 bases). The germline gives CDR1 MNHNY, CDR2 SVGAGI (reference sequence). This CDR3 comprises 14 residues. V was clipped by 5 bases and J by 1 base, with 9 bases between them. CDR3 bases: TGTGCCAGCAGTCCACAGGAGAGCAATCAGCCCCAGCATTTT. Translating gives CASSPQESNQPQHF.

The CDR3 sequence is CASSQLTSYNEQFF. DNA of the CDR3: TGCGCCAGCAGCCAATTGACATCCTACAATGAGCAGTTCTTC. J is TRBJ2-1 and V is TRBV4-3; unclear D gene. Trimming cost V 2 bases and J 1 base, with 6 bases left between them. The germline gives CDR1 LGHNA, CDR2 YSLEER. This CDR3 has 14 residues.

The CDR3 sequence is CASSLPERGNEQFF. CDR3 nucleotide sequence: TGTGCCAGCAGTTTACCAGAAAGGGGCAATGAGCAGTTCTTC. V usage is TRBV28 and J usage is TRBJ2-1; D possibly corresponds to TRBD1 (5 bases). Germline CDR1 reads MDHEN; CDR2 reads SYDVKM. The CDR3 extends over 14 amino acids. The V and J ends lost 2 bases and 6 bases respectively, with 11 bases between them.

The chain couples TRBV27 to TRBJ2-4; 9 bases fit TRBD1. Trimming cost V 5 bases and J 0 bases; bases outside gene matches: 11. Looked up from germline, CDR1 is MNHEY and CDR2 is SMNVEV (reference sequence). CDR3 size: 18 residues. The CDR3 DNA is TGTGCCAGCAGTCCGGGACAGGGCCCCCTACTAGCCAAAAACATTCAGTACTTC. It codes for CASSPGQGPLLAKNIQYF.

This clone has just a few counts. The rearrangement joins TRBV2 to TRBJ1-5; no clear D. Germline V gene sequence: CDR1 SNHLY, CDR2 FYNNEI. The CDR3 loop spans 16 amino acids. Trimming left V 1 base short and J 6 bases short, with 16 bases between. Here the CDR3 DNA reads TGTGCCAGCAGTGAAGAAGCTGGAAGATTTGGTCAGCCCCAGCATTTT. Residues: CASSEEAGRFGQPQHF.

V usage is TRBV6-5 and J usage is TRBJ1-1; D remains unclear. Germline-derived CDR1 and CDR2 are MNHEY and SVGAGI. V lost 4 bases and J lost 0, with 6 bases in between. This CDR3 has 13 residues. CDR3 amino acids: CASSWTVNTEAFF. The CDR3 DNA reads TGTGCCAGCAGTTGGACGGTGAACACTGAAGCTTTCTTT.

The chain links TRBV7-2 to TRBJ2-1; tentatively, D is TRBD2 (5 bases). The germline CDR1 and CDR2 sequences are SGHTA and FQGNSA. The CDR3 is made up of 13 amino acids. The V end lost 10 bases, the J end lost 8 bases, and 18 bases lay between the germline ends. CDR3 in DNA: TGTGCCACCAGGACTCGTTCTCACGATGAGCAGTTCTTC. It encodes CATRTRSHDEQFF.

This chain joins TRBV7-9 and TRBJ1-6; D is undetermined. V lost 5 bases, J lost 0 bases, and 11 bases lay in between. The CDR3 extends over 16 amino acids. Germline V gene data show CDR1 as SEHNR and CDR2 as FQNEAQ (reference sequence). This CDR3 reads CASSGHGSSYNSPLHF. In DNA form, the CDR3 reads TGTGCCAGCAGCGGTCACGGGAGCTCCTATAATTCACCCCTCCACTTT.

The CDR3 reads CASRWDSGDTQYF. The CDR3 bases are TGTGCCAGCAGGTGGGACAGCGGTGATACGCAGTATTTT. J is TRBJ2-3 and V is TRBV6-5; 7 nucleotides line up with TRBD1. Germline-derived CDR1 and CDR2 are MNHEY and SVGAGI. J lost 6 bases, V lost 6 bases, and 6 bases had no gene match. The CDR3 loop spans 13 amino acids.

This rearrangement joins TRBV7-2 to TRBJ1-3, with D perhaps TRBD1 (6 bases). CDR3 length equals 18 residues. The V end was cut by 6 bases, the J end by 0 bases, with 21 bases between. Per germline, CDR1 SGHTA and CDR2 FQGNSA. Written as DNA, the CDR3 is TGTGCCAGCAGTCTAAAGACAGGACCCTTAAGCTCTGGAAACACCATATATTTT. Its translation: CASSLKTGPLSSGNTIYF. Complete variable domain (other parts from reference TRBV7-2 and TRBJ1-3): GAGVSQSPSNKVTEKGKDVELRCDPISGHTALYWYRQSLGQGLEFLIYFQGNSAPDKSGLPSDRFSAERTGGSVSTLTIQRTQQEDSAVYLCASSLKTGPLSSGNTIYFGEGSWLTVV.

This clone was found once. The CDR3 DNA sequence: TGTGCCGAGGTCGCCTACAATGAGCAGTTCTTC. Protein product: CAEVAYNEQFF. The V gene is TRBV30, the J gene TRBJ2-1; D is uncertain. Germline V gene sequence: CDR1 GTSNPN, CDR2 SVGIG (reference sequence). Trimming took 8 bases from V and 2 from J, leaving 7 bases between them. The CDR3 is made up of 11 amino acids.

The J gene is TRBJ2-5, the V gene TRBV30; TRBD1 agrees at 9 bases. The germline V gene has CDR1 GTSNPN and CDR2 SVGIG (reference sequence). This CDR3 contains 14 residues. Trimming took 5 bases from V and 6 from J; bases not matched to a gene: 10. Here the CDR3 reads CAWQGQGLSQTQYF. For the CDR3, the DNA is TGTGCCTGGCAAGGACAGGGGTTGTCGCAGACCCAGTACTTC.

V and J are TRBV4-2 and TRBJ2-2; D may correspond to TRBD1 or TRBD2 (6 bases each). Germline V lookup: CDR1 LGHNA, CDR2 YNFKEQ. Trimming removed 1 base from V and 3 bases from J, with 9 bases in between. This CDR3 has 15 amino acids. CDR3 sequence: CASSQGGADTGELFF. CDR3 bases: TGTGCCAGCAGCCAAGGGGGGGCCGACACCGGGGAGCTGTTTTTT.

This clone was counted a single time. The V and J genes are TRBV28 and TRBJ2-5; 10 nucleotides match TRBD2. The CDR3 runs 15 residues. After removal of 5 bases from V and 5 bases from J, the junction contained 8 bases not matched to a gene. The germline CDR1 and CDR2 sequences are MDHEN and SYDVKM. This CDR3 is CASSPPGSGRETQYF. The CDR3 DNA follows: TGTGCCAGCAGTCCGCCGGGTAGCGGGAGGGAGACCCAGTACTTC. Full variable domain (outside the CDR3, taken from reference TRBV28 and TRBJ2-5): DVKVTQSSRYLVKRTGEKVFLECVQDMDHENMFWYRQDPGLGLRLIYFSYDVKMKEKGDIPEGYSVSREKKERFSLILESASTNQTSMYLCASSPPGSGRETQYFGPGTRLLVL.

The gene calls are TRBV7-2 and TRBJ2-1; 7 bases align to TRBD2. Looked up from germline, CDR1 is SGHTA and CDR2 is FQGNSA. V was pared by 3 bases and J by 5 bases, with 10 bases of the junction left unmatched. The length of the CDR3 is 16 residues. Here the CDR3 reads CASSLGGTSANNEQFF. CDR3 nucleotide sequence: TGTGCCAGCAGCTTGGGAGGTACTAGCGCTAACAATGAGCAGTTCTTC.

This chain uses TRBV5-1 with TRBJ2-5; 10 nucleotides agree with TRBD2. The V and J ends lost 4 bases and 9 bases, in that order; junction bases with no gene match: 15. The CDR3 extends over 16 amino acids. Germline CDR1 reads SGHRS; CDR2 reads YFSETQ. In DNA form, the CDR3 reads TGCGCCAGCAGCCAAACTAGCGGGATTACGCCCGGGGCCCAGTACTTC. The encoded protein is CASSQTSGITPGAQYF.

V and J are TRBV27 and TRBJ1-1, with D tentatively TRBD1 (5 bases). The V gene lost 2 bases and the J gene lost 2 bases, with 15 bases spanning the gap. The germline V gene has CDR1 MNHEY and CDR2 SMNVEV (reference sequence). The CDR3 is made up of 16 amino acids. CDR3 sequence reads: CASSLQGIPVNTEAFF. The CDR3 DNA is TGTGCCAGCAGTTTACAGGGAATCCCCGTCAACACTGAAGCTTTCTTT.

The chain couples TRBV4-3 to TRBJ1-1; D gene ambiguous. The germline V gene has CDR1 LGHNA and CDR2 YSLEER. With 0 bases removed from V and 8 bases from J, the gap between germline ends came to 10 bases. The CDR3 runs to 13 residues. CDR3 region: CASSQDVDTEAFF. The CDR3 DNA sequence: TGCGCCAGCAGCCAAGATGTAGATACCGAAGCTTTCTTT.